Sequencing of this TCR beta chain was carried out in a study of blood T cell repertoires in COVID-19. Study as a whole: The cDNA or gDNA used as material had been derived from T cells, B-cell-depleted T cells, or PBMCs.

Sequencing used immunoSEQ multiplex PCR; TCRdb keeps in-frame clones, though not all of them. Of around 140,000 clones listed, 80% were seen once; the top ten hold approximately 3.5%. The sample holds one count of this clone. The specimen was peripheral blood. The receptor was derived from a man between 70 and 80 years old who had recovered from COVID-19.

For the CDR3, the DNA is TGTGCCAGCAGTCGACGCTCCGGGACACCCTACGAGCAGTACTTC. This sequence encodes CASSRRSGTPYEQYF. The chain couples TRBV9 to TRBJ2-7, with D maybe TRBD1 (6 bases). Germline V gives CDR1 SGDLS, CDR2 YYNGEE. The CDR3 spans 15 residues. Trimming cost V 5 bases and J 2 bases, with 17 bases left between them.